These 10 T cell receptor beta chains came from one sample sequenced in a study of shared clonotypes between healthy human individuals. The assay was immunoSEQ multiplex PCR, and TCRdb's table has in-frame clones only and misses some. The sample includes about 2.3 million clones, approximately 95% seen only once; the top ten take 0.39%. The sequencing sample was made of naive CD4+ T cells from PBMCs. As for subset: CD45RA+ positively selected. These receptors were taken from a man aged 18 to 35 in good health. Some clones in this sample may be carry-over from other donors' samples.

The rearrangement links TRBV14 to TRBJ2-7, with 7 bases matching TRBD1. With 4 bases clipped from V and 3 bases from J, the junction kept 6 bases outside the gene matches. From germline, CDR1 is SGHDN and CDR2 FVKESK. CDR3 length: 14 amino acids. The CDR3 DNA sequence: TGTGCCAGCAGCCCCCGGGACAGACTCTACGAGCAGTACTTC. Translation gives CASSPRDRLYEQYF.

Written as DNA, the CDR3 is TGTGCCAGCAGCTTGAGACCCACCGGGGAGCTGTTTTTT. Encoded protein: CASSLRPTGELFF. This sequence joins TRBV7-2 and TRBJ2-2; no firm D call. Trimming took 3 bases from V and 4 from J, leaving 6 bases between them. The CDR3 loop spans 13 amino acids. In germline, CDR1 is SGHTA, CDR2 FQGNSA.

The CDR3 nucleotides read TGTGCCACCAGCCGTCGGGTTTGGGGGACTAATGAAAAACTGTTTTTT. This translates into CATSRRVWGTNEKLFF. This rearrangement joins TRBV15 to TRBJ1-4; weak D call: TRBD1 (5 bases). Trimming took 5 bases from V and 2 from J, leaving 15 bases between them. CDR1 and CDR2 (germline): LNHNV, YYDKDF (reference sequence). CDR3 length: 16 amino acids. Full variable domain (missing parts from reference TRBV15 and TRBJ1-4): DAMVIQNPRYQVTQFGKPVTLSCSQTLNHNVMYWYQQKSSQAPKLLFHYYDKDFNNEADTPDNFQSRRPNTSFCFLDIRSPGLGDTAMYLCATSRRVWGTNEKLFFGSGTQLSVL.

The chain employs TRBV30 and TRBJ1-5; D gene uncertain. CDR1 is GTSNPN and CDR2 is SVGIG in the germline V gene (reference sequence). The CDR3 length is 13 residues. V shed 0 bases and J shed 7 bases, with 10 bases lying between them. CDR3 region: CAWSVSKNQPQHF. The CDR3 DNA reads TGTGCCTGGAGTGTAAGTAAGAACCAGCCCCAGCATTTT.

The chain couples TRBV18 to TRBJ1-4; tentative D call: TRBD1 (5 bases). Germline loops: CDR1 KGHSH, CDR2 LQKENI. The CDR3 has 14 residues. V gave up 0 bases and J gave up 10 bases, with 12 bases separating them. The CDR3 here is CASSPPEQGVKLFF. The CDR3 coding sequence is TGTGCCAGCTCACCACCGGAGCAGGGTGTAAAACTGTTTTTT.

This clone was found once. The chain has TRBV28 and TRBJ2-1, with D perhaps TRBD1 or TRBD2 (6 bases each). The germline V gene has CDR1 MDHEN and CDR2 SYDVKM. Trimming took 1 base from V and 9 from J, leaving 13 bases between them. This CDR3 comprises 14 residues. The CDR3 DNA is TGTGCCAGCAGTTTATTCAGGGGAGGTAGTGAGCAGTTCTTC. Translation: CASSLFRGGSEQFF. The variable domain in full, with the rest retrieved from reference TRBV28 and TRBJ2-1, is DVKVTQSSRYLVKRTGEKVFLECVQDMDHENMFWYRQDPGLGLRLIYFSYDVKMKEKGDIPEGYSVSREKKERFSLILESASTNQTSMYLCASSLFRGGSEQFFGPGTRLTVL.

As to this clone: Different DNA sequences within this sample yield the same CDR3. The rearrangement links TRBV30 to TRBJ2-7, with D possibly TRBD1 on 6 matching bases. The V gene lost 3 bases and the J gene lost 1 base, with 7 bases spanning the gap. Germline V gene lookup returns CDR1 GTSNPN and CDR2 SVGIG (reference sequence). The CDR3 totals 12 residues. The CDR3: CAWRDSSYEQYF. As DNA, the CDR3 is TGTGCCTGGAGGGACAGTTCCTACGAGCAGTACTTC.

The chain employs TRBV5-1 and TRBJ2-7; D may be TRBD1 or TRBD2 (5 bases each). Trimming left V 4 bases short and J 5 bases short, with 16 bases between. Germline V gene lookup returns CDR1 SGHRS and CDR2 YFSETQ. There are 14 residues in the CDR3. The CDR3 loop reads CASSPGRSGDEQYF. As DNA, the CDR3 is TGCGCCAGCAGCCCGGGACGGTCTGGCGACGAGCAGTACTTC.

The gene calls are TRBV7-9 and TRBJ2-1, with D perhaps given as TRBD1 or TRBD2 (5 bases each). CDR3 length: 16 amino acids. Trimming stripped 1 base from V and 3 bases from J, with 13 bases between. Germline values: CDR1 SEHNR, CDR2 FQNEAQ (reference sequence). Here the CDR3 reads CASSLVRGALYNEQFF. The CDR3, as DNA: TGTGCCAGCAGCTTAGTGAGAGGGGCCCTCTACAATGAGCAGTTCTTC.

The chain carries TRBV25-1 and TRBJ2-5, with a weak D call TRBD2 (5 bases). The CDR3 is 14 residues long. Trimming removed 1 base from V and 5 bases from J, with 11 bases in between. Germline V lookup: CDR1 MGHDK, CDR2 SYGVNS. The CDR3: CASSESGSWETQYF. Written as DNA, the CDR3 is TGTGCCAGCAGTGAATCGGGGAGTTGGGAGACCCAGTACTTC. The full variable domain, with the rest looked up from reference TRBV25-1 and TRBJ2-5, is EADIYQTPRYLVIGTGKKITLECSQTMGHDKMYWYQQDPGMELHLIHYSYGVNSTEKGDLSSESTVSRIRTEHFPLTLESARPSHTSQYLCASSESGSWETQYFGPGTRLLVL.